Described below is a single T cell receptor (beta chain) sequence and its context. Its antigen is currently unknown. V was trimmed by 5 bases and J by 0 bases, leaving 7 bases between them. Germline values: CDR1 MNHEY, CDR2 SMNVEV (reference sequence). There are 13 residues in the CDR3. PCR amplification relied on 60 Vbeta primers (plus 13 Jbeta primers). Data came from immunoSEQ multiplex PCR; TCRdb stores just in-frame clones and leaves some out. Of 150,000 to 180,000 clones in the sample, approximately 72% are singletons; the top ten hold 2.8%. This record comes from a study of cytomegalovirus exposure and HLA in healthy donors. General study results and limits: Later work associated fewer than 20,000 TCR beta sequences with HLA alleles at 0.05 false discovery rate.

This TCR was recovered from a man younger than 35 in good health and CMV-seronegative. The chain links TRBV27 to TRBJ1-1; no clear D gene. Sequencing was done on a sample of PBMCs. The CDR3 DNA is TGTGCCAGCAGTATCACAGTGAACACTGAAGCTTTCTTT. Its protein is CASSITVNTEAFF.